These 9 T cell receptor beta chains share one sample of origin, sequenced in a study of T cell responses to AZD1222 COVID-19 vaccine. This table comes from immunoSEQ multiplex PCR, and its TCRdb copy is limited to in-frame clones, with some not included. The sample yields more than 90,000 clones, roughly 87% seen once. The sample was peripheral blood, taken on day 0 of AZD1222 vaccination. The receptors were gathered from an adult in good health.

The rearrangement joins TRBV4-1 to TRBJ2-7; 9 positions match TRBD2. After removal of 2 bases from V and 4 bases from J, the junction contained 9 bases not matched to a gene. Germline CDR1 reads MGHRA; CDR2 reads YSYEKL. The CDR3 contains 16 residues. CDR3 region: CASSQMGSGSLYEQYF. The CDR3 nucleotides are TGCGCCAGCAGCCAAATGGGTAGCGGGAGTCTATACGAGCAGTACTTC.

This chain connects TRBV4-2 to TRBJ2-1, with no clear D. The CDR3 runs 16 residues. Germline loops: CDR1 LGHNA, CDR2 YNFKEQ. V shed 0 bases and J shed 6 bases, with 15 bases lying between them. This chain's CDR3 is CASSQDLGSPGNEQFF. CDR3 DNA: TGTGCCAGCAGCCAAGATCTAGGATCCCCCGGCAATGAGCAGTTCTTC.

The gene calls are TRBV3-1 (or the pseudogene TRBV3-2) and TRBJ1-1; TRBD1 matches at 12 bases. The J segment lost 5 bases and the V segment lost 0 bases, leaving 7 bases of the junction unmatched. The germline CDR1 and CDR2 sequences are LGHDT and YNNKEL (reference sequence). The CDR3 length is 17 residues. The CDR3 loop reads CASSQDFGTGGGTEAFF. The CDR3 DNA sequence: TGTGCCAGCAGCCAAGATTTCGGGACAGGGGGCGGTACTGAAGCTTTCTTT.

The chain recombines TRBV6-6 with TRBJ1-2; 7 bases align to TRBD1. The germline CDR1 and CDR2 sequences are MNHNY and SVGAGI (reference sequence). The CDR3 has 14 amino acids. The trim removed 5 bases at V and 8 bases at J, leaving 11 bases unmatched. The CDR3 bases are TGTGCCAGCAGTACCCGGACAGGCAGGGCGGGCTACACCTTC. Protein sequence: CASSTRTGRAGYTF.

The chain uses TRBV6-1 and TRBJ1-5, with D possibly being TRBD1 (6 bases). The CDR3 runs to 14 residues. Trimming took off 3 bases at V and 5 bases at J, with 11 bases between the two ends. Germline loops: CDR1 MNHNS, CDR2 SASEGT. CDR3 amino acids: CASSDNRADQPQHF. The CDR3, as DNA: TGTGCCAGCAGTGATAACAGGGCCGATCAGCCCCAGCATTTT.

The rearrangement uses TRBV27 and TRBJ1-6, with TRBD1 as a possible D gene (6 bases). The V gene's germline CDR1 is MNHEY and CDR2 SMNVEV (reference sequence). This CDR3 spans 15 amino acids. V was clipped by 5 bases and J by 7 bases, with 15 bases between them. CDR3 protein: CASSLRTGTNSPLHF. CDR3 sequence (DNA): TGTGCCAGCAGTCTACGAACAGGGACGAATTCACCCCTCCACTTT.

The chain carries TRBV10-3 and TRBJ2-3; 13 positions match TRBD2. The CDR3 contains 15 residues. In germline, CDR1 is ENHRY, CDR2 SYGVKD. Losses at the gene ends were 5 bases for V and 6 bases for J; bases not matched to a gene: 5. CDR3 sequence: CAISPGTSGMDTQYF. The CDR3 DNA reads TGTGCCATCAGTCCCGGGACTAGCGGGATGGATACGCAGTATTTT.

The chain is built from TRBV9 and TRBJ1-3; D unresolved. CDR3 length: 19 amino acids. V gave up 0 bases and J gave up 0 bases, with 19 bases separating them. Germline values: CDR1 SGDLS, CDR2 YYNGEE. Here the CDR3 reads CASSVALMATQGSGNTIYF. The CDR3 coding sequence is TGTGCCAGCAGCGTAGCCCTAATGGCTACCCAAGGCTCTGGAAACACCATATATTTT. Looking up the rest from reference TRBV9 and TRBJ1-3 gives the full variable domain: DSGVTQTPKHLITATGQRVTLRCSPRSGDLSVYWYQQSLDQGLQFLIQYYNGEERAKGNILERFSAQQFPDLHSELNLSSLELGDSALYFCASSVALMATQGSGNTIYFGEGSWLTVV.

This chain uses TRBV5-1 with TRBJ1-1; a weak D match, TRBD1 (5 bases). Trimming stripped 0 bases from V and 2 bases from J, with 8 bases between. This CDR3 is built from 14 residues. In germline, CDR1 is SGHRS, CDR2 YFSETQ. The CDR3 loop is CASSLDGGNTEAFF. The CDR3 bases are TGCGCCAGCAGCTTGGACGGGGGTAACACTGAAGCTTTCTTT.